One and the same sample provided the 5 T cell receptor beta chains below, sequenced in a study of blood T cells in healthy people across ages. Primed by a sample-barcoded 5' primer and a J-beta primer mix, a second PCR proceeded for about 7 to 12 cycles. TCRdb fed the 5' RACE reads into MiXCR, producing one record per CDR3 protein. The data contain 600,000 to 850,000 distinct CDR3 sequences, approximately 39% of them singletons. The source material was blood. The receptors here all came from an older woman in good health.

Here the CDR3 reads CASSLERRGAQYF. CDR3 bases: TGTGCCAGCAGTTTGGAAAGGAGAGGGGCCCAGTACTTC. The chain carries TRBV6-5 and TRBJ2-5; the D gene could be TRBD1 or TRBD2 (5 bases each). Germline values: CDR1 MNHEY, CDR2 SVGAGI. Between the trimmed V and J ends, which lost 4 bases and 9 bases, there was a span of 15 bases. The CDR3 is made up of 13 amino acids.

With regard to this clonotype: This may arise from a read error, as a much more abundant clone is one base away. The chain links TRBV10-3 to TRBJ2-7; 9 positions match TRBD1. Germline V gene sequence: CDR1 ENHRY, CDR2 SYGVKD. There are 13 residues in the CDR3. Unmatched junction bases numbered 7, after V lost 10 bases and J lost 3 bases. The CDR3 reads CARSRDRDYEQYF. CDR3 coding DNA: TGTGCCAGGTCCCGGGACAGGGACTACGAGCAGTACTTC.

The chain is built from TRBV7-2 and TRBJ2-5; 7 nucleotides align to TRBD1. Gene TRBJ2-7 matches the end of the DNA better, so the J call may be wrong. CDR1 is SGHTA, CDR2 FQGNSA, per germline. The CDR3 runs 13 residues. DNA of the CDR3: TGTGCCAGCAGCTTAGCCGCAGGGGGCGAGCAGTACTTC. It codes for CASSLAAGGEQYF.

This clonotype has just one count. The chain couples TRBV27 to TRBJ2-2, with TRBD2 matching 7 bases. The CDR3 spans 14 residues. Germline lookup yields CDR1 MNHEY and CDR2 SMNVEV (reference sequence). V dropped 8 bases and J dropped 2; count of bases not matched to a gene: 5. The CDR3 loop reads CASGASGNTGELFF. The CDR3 nucleotides read TGTGCCAGCGGGGCTAGCGGCAACACCGGGGAGCTGTTTTTT.

The CDR3 DNA follows: TGCGCCAGCAGCCAAGGTAGCGGGAGGAGGGATGAGCAGTTCTTC. Amino acid sequence: CASSQGSGRRDEQFF. The rearrangement uses TRBV4-3 and TRBJ2-1; 10 nucleotides agree with TRBD2. V dropped 1 base and J dropped 8; count of bases not matched to a gene: 5. Per germline, CDR1 LGHNA and CDR2 YSLEER. The CDR3 is 15 residues long.